The sequence of this TCR beta chain was determined in a study of CD8 T cells in Susac syndrome. TEMRA cells underwent FACS enrichment and CD8+ and CD4+ T cells underwent negative isolation. In germline, CDR1 is DFQATT, CDR2 SNEGSKA (reference sequence). The CDR3 is 12 residues long. Between the trimmed V and J ends, which lost 5 bases and 4 bases, there was a span of 11 bases. Random hexamers were used to reverse transcribe the RNA input (roughly 0.5 to 1 ug). Amplification of TCR beta CDR3 was carried out by immunoSEQ multiplex PCR, which covered 54 Vbeta and 13 Jbeta segments. MiXCR, run by TCRdb on the immunoSEQ multiplex PCR reads, gives a single entry per CDR3 protein. The sample records 200,000 or so distinct CDR3 sequences, roughly 95% being singletons.

The specimen was CD4+ T cells from PBMCs. The rearrangement links TRBV20-1 to TRBJ2-5; no definite D call. This TCR derives from a human donor with multiple sclerosis. The CDR3 spells CSAYINVETQYF. For the CDR3, the DNA is TGCAGTGCTTACATAAACGTAGAGACCCAGTACTTC.